The sample holds a few counts of the clone carrying this TCR beta chain. As yet, its antigen is unknown. At one of its ends the junction is not consistent with the germline gene, which may arise from a read error. This CDR3 has 15 amino acids. CDR1 and CDR2 (germline): MGHRA, YSYEKL. This sample was included in a study of somatic mutations in cytotoxic T cells in rheumatoid arthritis. Study-wide results and caveats: Healthy controls showed no age-related rise in CD8+ clonality, whereas rheumatoid arthritis patients did.

TCRdb keeps only in-frame clones here, not all; method: immunoSEQ multiplex PCR. This table has 7,000 to 9,500 clones, approximately 90% appearing once. The rearrangement links TRBV4-1 to TRBJ2-3; D may be TRBD1 (5 bases). Sequenced material: CD8+ T cells sorted from blood. The receptor's source is a middle-aged man with rheumatoid arthritis. The CDR3 spells CASSLYSGSTDTQYF. The CDR3 DNA reads TGTGCCAGCAGCCTATACTCAGGGTCCACAGATACGCAGTATTTT.